This TCR beta chain was documented in a study of T cells expressing NK-cell markers. TCRdb reprocessed the 5' RACE reads and stores each CDR3 protein as one record, lacking DNA. The sample totals 500,000 to 600,000 distinct CDR3 sequences. The CDR3 contains 19 residues. In germline, CDR1 is MDHEN, CDR2 SYDVKM. The chain combines TRBV28 with TRBJ2-1; TCRdb indicates TRBD2, and absent DNA this call remains unverified. The sequencing sample was made of blood T cells: a sorted CD56 or NKG2C T cell subset, CD4+ or CD8+ T cells, or bulk PBMC T cells (not recorded which). This TCR came from a man younger than 30 in good health. CDR3 sequence: CASTTPGLAGGSNNNEQFF. Based on the CDR3 plus reference TRBV28 and TRBJ2-1, the full variable domain is DVKVTQSSRYLVKRTGEKVFLECVQDMDHENMFWYRQDPGLGLRLIYFSYDVKMKEKGDIPEGYSVSREKKERFSLILESASTNQTSMYLCASTTPGLAGGSNNNEQFFGPGTRLTVL.